This entry concerns a single TCR beta chain. Deletions cut 1 base from V and 1 base from J, with 8 bases between. The CDR3 is made up of 14 amino acids. Germline assignment: CDR1 SGHNT and CDR2 YYREEE (reference sequence). The sample belongs to a study of blood T cell repertoires in COVID-19. About the study: Italy, Spain and the United States were the sources of the convalescent and acute COVID-19 samples. The analysed material was cDNA or gDNA that came from T cells, B-cell-depleted T cells, or PBMCs.

Authors' methods: Counts of nucleated cells, estimated from reference gene primer amplification, were obtained. Some clones are missing from TCRdb's copy, which holds only in-frame ones; the method was immunoSEQ multiplex PCR. That table supplies the V and J calls and clone size; D and trimming were determined from the DNA. Of 100,000 to 150,000 clones in the sample, 80% to 85% were seen once. Sample: peripheral blood. This chain uses TRBV5-4 with TRBJ1-2; no definite D call. The receptor's source is a man between 60 and 70 years old with acute or convalescent COVID-19. The CDR3 DNA follows: TGTGCCAGCAGCTTGAGAGGTATTAACTATGGCTACACCTTC. Protein: CASSLRGINYGYTF.